Listed here are 2 T cell receptor beta chains from one sample, sequenced in a study of T cell repertoires and Cas9 in healthy adults. The method was immunoSEQ multiplex PCR; TCRdb's version includes in-frame clones alone and lacks a portion of them. The repertoire includes 13,000 to 15,000 clones, around 90% of them detected once, and 2% to 2.5% sits in the top ten. Sample: Tregs (CD4+, CD25+, CD127-, CD137-, CD154-) from PBMCs; culture status not recorded. The receptors here all came from a human donor in good health.

This chain uses TRBV5-6 with TRBJ1-1; TRBD1 aligns across 7 bases. The germline CDR1 and CDR2 sequences are SGHDT and YYEEEE. The CDR3 is made up of 17 amino acids. V dropped 0 bases and J dropped 0; count of bases not matched to a gene: 8. The DNA for the CDR3 is TGTGCCAGCAGCTTGGCCCTGACAGGGCCCATGAACACTGAAGCTTTCTTT. Its translation is CASSLALTGPMNTEAFF. The whole variable domain, filled in from reference TRBV5-6 and TRBJ1-1, reads DAGVTQSPTHLIKTRGQQVTLRCSPKSGHDTVSWYQQALGQGPQFIFQYYEEEERQRGNFPDRFSGHQFPNYSSELNVNALLLGDSALYLCASSLALTGPMNTEAFFGQGTRLTVV.

The chain links TRBV7-8 to TRBJ2-5, with TRBD1 matching 8 bases. The CDR3 spans 15 residues. The germline CDR1 and CDR2 sequences are SGHVS and FQNEAQ. Unmatched junction bases numbered 4, after V lost 0 bases and J lost 4 bases. The CDR3 nucleotides are TGTGCCAGCAGCTTAGCTGGACAGGGATCAGAGACCCAGTACTTC. Residues: CASSLAGQGSETQYF.